Here is one T cell receptor beta chain with its context. The sample originates from a study of shared clonotypes between healthy human individuals. Generated by immunoSEQ multiplex PCR, the TCRdb table keeps only in-frame clones and is missing some. The sample lists approximately 2.1 million clones, more than 85% occurring once. The source is a young man in good health. Some clones in this sample may be carry-over from other donors' samples. Material: naive CD4+ T cells from PBMCs. Subset noted: CD45RA+ positively selected.

The CDR3 spells CASSPLGTRVSNEQFF. In DNA, the CDR3 is TGTGCCAGCAGCCCTCTCGGGACTAGAGTATCCAATGAGCAGTTCTTC. This chain uses TRBV7-9 with TRBJ2-1; the match to TRBD2 covers 8 bases. From germline, CDR1 is SEHNR and CDR2 FQNEAQ (reference sequence). J lost 6 bases, V lost 5 bases, and 12 bases had no gene match. This CDR3 comprises 16 residues.